This T cell receptor (beta chain) was documented in a study of human T cells and chemical hapten exposure. Study as a whole: TCR yield per sample varied, mainly due to pooled library volumes.

From the RACE reads, TCRdb called clonotypes with MiXCR, one entry per CDR3 protein. The data contain tens of thousands of distinct CDR3 sequences, around 7% of them singletons. The time point denotes: pre-sensitization, week 0. The treatment here: therapeutic diphenylcyclopropenone sensitization with weekly scalp DPC. The CDR3 is 17 residues long. Germline V CDR1 and CDR2: LGHDT, YNNKEL (reference sequence). The V gene end was trimmed by 3 bases and the J gene end by 2 bases; junction bases not matched to a gene: 10. The receptor was isolated from a woman in her 30s with alopecia areata. Some clones in this sample may be carry-over from other donors' samples. The rearrangement links TRBV3-1 to TRBJ2-3; 8 bases are a match to TRBD2. The input for sequencing was whole blood, taken in connection with sensitization to the hapten diphenylcyclopropenone (DPC). The CDR3 spells CASSQYGRGEVTDTQYF. CDR3 bases: TGTGCCAGCAGCCAGTACGGGCGGGGGGAGGTCACAGATACGCAGTATTTT.